The clone carrying this TCR beta chain has more than one count but fewer than ten. At one boundary the junction diverges from the germline segment, which might be a read error. TCRdb re-analysed the reads in MiXCR, keeping a single row per CDR3 protein. Here the sample spans approximately 500,000 distinct CDR3 sequences, approximately 25% being singletons. The sample comes from a study of T cell repertoires in cytomegalovirus infection. The germline gives CDR1 SGHVT, CDR2 SQSDAQ. The CDR3 extends over 11 amino acids. This sequence was found in a human donor in good health (CMV status not recorded). Some clones in this sample may be carry-over from other donors' samples. The sample consisted of PBMCs. The rearrangement joins TRBV7-4 to TRBJ2-5; 8 bases match TRBD1. CDR3 region: CASSLADRAHF. The CDR3 DNA is TGTGCCAGCAGCTTAGCGGACAGGGCCCACTTC.